Listed here are 25 T cell receptor beta chains from one sample, sequenced in a study of response to subunit inactivated influenza vaccine. One entry per CDR3 protein, called by TCRdb with MiXCR from the RT-PCR reads. The table has over 150,000 distinct CDR3 sequences, approximately 11% seen once. The specimen comprised non-naive T cells sorted from PBMCs, sampled about 40 days after vaccination. The origin of the receptors is a man in his fifties or sixties who received an inactivated influenza vaccine.

This rearrangement joins TRBV4-3 to TRBJ2-1; TRBD2 aligns across 10 bases. V trimming: 3 bases; J trimming: 0 bases; junction bases outside the gene matches: 2. Germline lookup yields CDR1 LGHNA and CDR2 YSLEER. CDR3 length: 16 amino acids. The CDR3 sequence is CASSQTSGFSYNEQFF. The CDR3 DNA follows: TGCGCCAGCAGCCAGACTAGCGGGTTCTCCTACAATGAGCAGTTCTTC.

This clonotype was recorded at least ten times. This rearrangement joins TRBV4-2 to TRBJ2-2; TRBD2 matches at 12 bases. Per germline, CDR1 LGHNA and CDR2 YNFKEQ. Trimming at V came to 2 bases and at J to 10 bases, leaving 11 bases not matched to a gene. CDR3 size: 17 residues. The CDR3 protein is CASSQTPRTSGIEELFF. The CDR3 DNA reads as TGTGCCAGCAGCCAAACACCTCGGACTAGCGGGATTGAGGAGCTGTTTTTT.

The chain combines TRBV28 with TRBJ2-2, with TRBD1 as a possible D gene (5 bases). CDR1 and CDR2 from the germline V gene are MDHEN and SYDVKM. V lost 6 bases, J lost 6 bases, and 20 bases lay in between. The CDR3 length is 16 residues. The CDR3 loop is CASRIWGGEGAGELFF. CDR3 in DNA: TGTGCCAGCAGAATTTGGGGCGGCGAAGGCGCCGGGGAGCTGTTTTTT.

This clonotype was observed many times. The rearrangement links TRBV6-6 to TRBJ2-2; D ambiguous. V was trimmed by 8 bases and J by 0 bases, leaving 7 bases between them. The germline V gene has CDR1 MNHNY and CDR2 SVGAGI (reference sequence). The CDR3 totals 13 residues. CDR3 amino acids: CASRLSNTGELFF. CDR3 DNA sequence: TGTGCCAGCCGGCTCTCGAACACCGGGGAGCTGTTTTTT.

This clonotype was counted between two and nine times. CDR3 nucleotides: TGTGCCAGCAGCTTGGTGAGGCAGCACAATCAGCCCCAGCATTTT. Translated: CASSLVRQHNQPQHF. V is TRBV5-8 and J is TRBJ1-5; no clear D gene. The V gene lost 0 bases and the J gene lost 3 bases, with 10 bases spanning the gap. This CDR3 region has 15 residues. Germline-derived CDR1 and CDR2 are SGHTS and YDEGEE.

In its sample, this clonotype was seen many times. This sequence joins TRBV5-8 and TRBJ1-5; D perhaps matches TRBD1 (6 bases). From germline, CDR1 is SGHTS and CDR2 YDEGEE. The CDR3 length is 15 residues. V was pared by 6 bases and J by 6 bases, with 19 bases between. The CDR3 DNA is TGTGCCAGCACCCCTCGGGGGGGCATCAGTCAGCCCCAGCATTTT. It translates to CASTPRGGISQPQHF.

This clonotype was observed a few times. The chain carries TRBV20-1 and TRBJ2-3, with a tentative D call TRBD2 (6 bases). Germline V CDR1 and CDR2: DFQATT, SNEGSKA (reference sequence). V lost 1 base, J lost 10 bases, and 9 bases lay in between. This CDR3 spans 11 amino acids. The CDR3 DNA reads as TGCAGTGCTAGAGGGGACTCGGCGCAGTATTTT. This sequence encodes CSARGDSAQYF.

Many counts were recorded for this clonotype. The chain uses TRBV20-1 and TRBJ1-6, with 7 bases aligning to TRBD1. The V gene's germline CDR1 is DFQATT and CDR2 SNEGSKA (reference sequence). The CDR3 totals 15 residues. After removal of 3 bases from V and 7 bases from J, the junction contained 9 bases not matched to a gene. The CDR3 nucleotides are TGCAGTGCTAGGGCAGTGACAGGGCGGAATTCACCCCTCCACTTT. Translation gives CSARAVTGRNSPLHF.

This chain joins TRBV12-3 or TRBV12-4 and TRBJ1-1; 9 nucleotides align to TRBD1. The CDR3 length is 14 residues. Trimming at V came to 7 bases and at J to 4 bases, leaving 7 bases not matched to a gene. The CDR3 DNA follows: TGTGCCAGCAACACGGGACAGGGCGGCACTGAAGCTTTCTTT. It codes for CASNTGQGGTEAFF.

The CDR3 region has the DNA TGTGCCAGCAGTTCTCCTCCTAGCGTAGGGGGCAACACTGAAGCTTTCTTT. This encodes CASSSPPSVGGNTEAFF. J is TRBJ1-1 and V is TRBV28, with 7 bases aligning to TRBD1. From germline, CDR1 is MDHEN and CDR2 SYDVKM. This CDR3 comprises 17 residues. Trimming at V came to 4 bases and at J to 2 bases, leaving 13 bases not matched to a gene.

The chain carries TRBV28 and TRBJ2-3, with D perhaps TRBD1 or TRBD2 (7 bases each). This CDR3 contains 15 residues. The V gene lost 7 bases and the J gene lost 2 bases, with 16 bases spanning the gap. Per the germline V gene, CDR1 is MDHEN and CDR2 is SYDVKM. The CDR3 DNA sequence: TGTGCCAGCATCAGGGGGGGCTTCGACACAGATACGCAGTATTTT. This codes for CASIRGGFDTDTQYF.

CDR3 in DNA: TGCAGCGGACAGGGACAGGGCTACGAGCAGTACTTC. Its translation is CSGQGQGYEQYF. This chain joins TRBV20-1 and TRBJ2-7, with TRBD1 matching 9 bases. CDR1 is DFQATT, CDR2 SNEGSKA, per germline (reference sequence). The CDR3 runs to 12 residues.

This clonotype has a handful of counts. This chain connects TRBV10-3 to TRBJ1-2, with D tentatively TRBD1 (5 bases). Germline-derived CDR1 and CDR2 are ENHRY and SYGVKD. The length of the CDR3 is 16 residues. The ends were cut back, 3 bases at V and 3 bases at J, with 17 bases in the middle. CDR3 residues: CAISDGGRGKYYGYTF. The CDR3 bases are TGTGCCATCAGTGACGGGGGTCGGGGGAAATACTATGGCTACACCTTC.

This clonotype was seen many times. The V gene is TRBV24-1, the J gene TRBJ2-3; D is undetermined. Germline values: CDR1 KGHDR, CDR2 SFDVKD. The germline V and J ends were trimmed by 4 bases and 4 bases, with 5 bases remaining between them. CDR3 length: 12 amino acids. CDR3 sequence: CATSDSADTQYF. The CDR3 DNA reads as TGTGCCACCAGTGACAGCGCAGATACGCAGTATTTT.

This clonotype was counted at least ten times. V gene TRBV7-2 combines with J gene TRBJ2-3; D uncertain. The V end was cut by 3 bases, the J end by 0 bases, with 7 bases between. CDR1 and CDR2 from the germline V gene are SGHTA and FQGNSA. This CDR3 has 14 residues. CDR3 in amino acids: CASSFLDSTDTQYF. The CDR3 DNA is TGTGCCAGCAGCTTTCTGGACAGCACAGATACGCAGTATTTT.

The chain uses TRBV25-1 and TRBJ2-3; either TRBD1 or TRBD2 may supply D (7 bases each). Germline V gene sequence: CDR1 MGHDK, CDR2 SYGVNS. This CDR3 contains 16 residues. V lost 6 bases to trimming and J lost 3 bases, with 19 bases between them. CDR3 nucleotide sequence: TGTGCCAGCAGCCCGGGGGGCAGGGGGGTAACAGATACGCAGTATTTT. It translates to CASSPGGRGVTDTQYF.

This clonotype has a count of ten or more. The rearrangement uses TRBV5-1 and TRBJ2-7; D remains unclear. Per germline, CDR1 SGHRS and CDR2 YFSETQ. The V and J ends lost 6 bases and 5 bases respectively, with 18 bases between them. The CDR3 consists of 14 residues. The CDR3 DNA reads as TGCGCCAGCACCCCGGGCATGCCGGCCCACGAGCAGTACTTC. Protein sequence: CASTPGMPAHEQYF. The variable domain in full, with the rest retrieved from reference TRBV5-1 and TRBJ2-7, is KAGVTQTPRYLIKTRGQQVTLSCSPISGHRSVSWYQQTPGQGLQFLFEYFSETQRNKGNFPGRFSGRQFSNSRSEMNVSTLELGDSALYLCASTPGMPAHEQYFGPGTRLTVT.

The J gene is TRBJ2-5, the V gene TRBV28; D uncertain. The ends were cut back, 2 bases at V and 4 bases at J, with 11 bases in the middle. Germline CDR1 is MDHEN and CDR2 is SYDVKM. The CDR3 spans 14 residues. The CDR3 bases are TGTGCCAGCAGTTTACCCTCTATCGGAGAGACCCAGTACTTC. Amino acids: CASSLPSIGETQYF.

CDR3 DNA: TGTGCCAGCAGCTTGAACGGGGGTAAAGAGACCCAGTACTTC. Translation gives CASSLNGGKETQYF. The genes are TRBV5-4 and TRBJ2-5; tentatively, D is TRBD2 (6 bases). V lost 1 base and J lost 3, with 10 bases in between. The germline gives CDR1 SGHNT, CDR2 YYREEE (reference sequence). The CDR3 is made up of 14 amino acids.

This clonotype was observed many times. The rearrangement joins TRBV3-1 to TRBJ1-1; D is uncertain. V was cut by 4 bases and J by 5 bases, with 14 bases left in between. The CDR3 has 14 residues. Per germline, CDR1 LGHDT and CDR2 YNNKEL (reference sequence). In DNA, the CDR3 is TGTGCCAGCAGCCCCCGTCAATACCGGACTGAAGCTTTCTTT. Residues: CASSPRQYRTEAFF.

The rearrangement uses TRBV5-1 and TRBJ2-2; 8 bases are a match to TRBD2. The V and J ends lost 5 bases and 5 bases, in that order; junction bases with no gene match: 11. The germline gives CDR1 SGHRS, CDR2 YFSETQ. This CDR3 is built from 16 residues. In DNA form, the CDR3 reads TGCGCCAGCAGACCCTCAGCGGGGGCACAAACCGGGGAGCTGTTTTTT. This translates into CASRPSAGAQTGELFF.

J is TRBJ1-3 and V is TRBV12-3 or TRBV12-4; 9 bases are shared with TRBD1. Unmatched junction bases numbered 5, after V lost 6 bases and J lost 2 bases. This CDR3 is built from 15 residues. The CDR3 protein is CASSLQGATGNTIYF. CDR3 nucleotides: TGTGCCAGCAGCTTACAGGGGGCCACTGGAAACACCATATATTTT.

The sample holds many counts of this clonotype. V gene TRBV5-1 combines with J gene TRBJ2-1, with 7 bases matching TRBD1. V was clipped by 0 bases and J by 7 bases; unmatched bases: 4. The CDR3 consists of 14 residues. In germline, CDR1 is SGHRS, CDR2 YFSETQ. CDR3 sequence: CASSLVGTANEQFF. The DNA of the CDR3 is TGCGCCAGCAGCTTGGTTGGGACAGCGAATGAGCAGTTCTTC.

This chain joins TRBV20-1 and TRBJ2-3; D gene unclear. Germline CDR1 and CDR2: DFQATT and SNEGSKA (reference sequence). This CDR3 region has 14 residues. Trimming pared 1 base from V and 6 bases from J, leaving 14 bases between. The chain's CDR3 is CSARVTTGTDTQYF. CDR3 bases: TGCAGTGCTAGAGTTACGACCGGTACCGATACGCAGTATTTT.

V and J are TRBV3-1 and TRBJ2-7; 10 bases fit TRBD1. The J segment lost 7 bases and the V segment lost 3 bases, leaving 6 bases of the junction unmatched. CDR3 length: 14 amino acids. The germline gives CDR1 LGHDT, CDR2 YNNKEL (reference sequence). CDR3 protein: CASSQGQGRREQYF. CDR3 bases: TGTGCCAGCAGCCAGGGACAGGGGAGGAGGGAGCAGTACTTC.